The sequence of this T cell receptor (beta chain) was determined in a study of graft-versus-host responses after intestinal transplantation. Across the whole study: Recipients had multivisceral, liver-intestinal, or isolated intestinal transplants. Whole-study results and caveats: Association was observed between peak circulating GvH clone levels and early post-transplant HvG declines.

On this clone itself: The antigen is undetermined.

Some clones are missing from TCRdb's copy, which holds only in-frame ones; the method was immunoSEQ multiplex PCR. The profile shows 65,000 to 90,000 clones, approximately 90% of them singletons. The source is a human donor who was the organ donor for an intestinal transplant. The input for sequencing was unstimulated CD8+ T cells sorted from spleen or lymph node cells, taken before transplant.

CDR3 residues: CASRPKTSGSHNEQFF. The CDR3, as DNA: TGTGCCAGCAGGCCAAAAACTAGCGGGAGTCACAATGAGCAGTTCTTC. V gene TRBV2 combines with J gene TRBJ2-1; 11 positions match TRBD2. The ends lost 6 bases at V and 5 bases at J; junction bases unmatched: 9. Germline V lookup: CDR1 SNHLY, CDR2 FYNNEI. The CDR3 has 16 residues.